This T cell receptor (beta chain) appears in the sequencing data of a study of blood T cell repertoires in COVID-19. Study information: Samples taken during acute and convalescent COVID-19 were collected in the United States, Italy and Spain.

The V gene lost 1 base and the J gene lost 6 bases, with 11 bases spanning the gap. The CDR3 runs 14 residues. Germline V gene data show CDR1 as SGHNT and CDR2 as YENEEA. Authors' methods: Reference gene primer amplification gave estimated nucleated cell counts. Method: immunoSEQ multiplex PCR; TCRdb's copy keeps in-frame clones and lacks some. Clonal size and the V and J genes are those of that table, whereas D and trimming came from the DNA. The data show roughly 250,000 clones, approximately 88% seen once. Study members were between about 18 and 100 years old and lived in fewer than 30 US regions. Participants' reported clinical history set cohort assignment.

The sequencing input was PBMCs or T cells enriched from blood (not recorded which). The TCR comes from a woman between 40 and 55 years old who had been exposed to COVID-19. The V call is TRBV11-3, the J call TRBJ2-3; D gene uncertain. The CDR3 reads CASSLVVYSDTQYF. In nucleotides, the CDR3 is TGTGCCAGCAGCTTAGTCGTCTATAGTGATACGCAGTATTTT.